The clone carrying this T cell receptor (beta chain) was recorded a few times. Its antigen is unidentified. The data were obtained in a study of OX40 agonist ivuxolimab in advanced cancers. Study background: The patients' treatment was ivuxolimab, an agonistic anti-OX40 (CD134) antibody. General observations from the study: Compared with CD4+, CD8+ T cells on average had more expanded clones.

Repertoires were generated with immunoSEQ multiplex PCR, while TCRdb's copy carries only in-frame clones and drops some. Of tens of thousands of clones listed, about 81% are singletons. Germline V CDR1 and CDR2: LNHDA, SQIVND (reference sequence). The CDR3 is 13 residues long. The V gene lost 5 bases and the J gene lost 4 bases, with 6 bases spanning the gap. The V call is TRBV19, the J call TRBJ1-6, with D uncertain. This clonotype was obtained from an adult with an advanced solid tumor such as melanoma, head and neck, liver or kidney cancer. Source: CD4+ or CD8+ T cells sorted from blood, taken in a trial of the OX40 agonist ivuxolimab. In DNA, the CDR3 is TGTGCCAGTAGTGCAAAGTATAATTCACCCCTCCACTTT. This gives the protein CASSAKYNSPLHF.